A single TCR beta chain is shown here with its context. Its antigen has not been determined. Base qualities are not at hand, and no much larger clone is one base apart. Spanning cysteine to phenylalanine, the CDR3 consists of 13 amino acids. The kept DNA is CDR3 alone, 39 bases in frame from the first base. CDR1 and CDR2 are drawn from the germline V gene: MNHEY, SVGAGI. The junction shows trimming of 5 bases on V and 9 bases on J, plus 14 bases between the germline ends. The data were taken from a study of blood T cell repertoires in COVID-19 (dated by TCRdb to the early 2020s). Describing the broader study: Collaborator samples came from the United States, Italy and Spain and covered acute and convalescent phases of COVID-19. The prospective study material was composed of cDNA or gDNA derived from T cells, B-cell-depleted T cells, or PBMCs. Subjects who had been exposed to COVID-19, were actively infected with it, or had recovered from it provided the deeply sampled blood TCRbeta repertoires that made up the dataset. The repertoires were released in a freely available public database intended as a resource for research on the immune response to SARS-CoV-2. The samples were drawn from the first 160 participants of the ongoing ImmuneRACE study and from 1,254 subjects provided by 6 global collaborators. Nearly every sample came with metadata listing a de-identified subject ID, COVID-19 status, age in years and sex. Where available, HLA class I and class II types were obtained from metadata supplied by the sample provider rather than from assay-based typing.

One collaborating source in Seattle enrolled patients while the patients were actively infected and followed the patients over time throughout the course of disease. Whole blood was collected in K2EDTA tubes by collaborating institutions according to the institutions' own protocols. For TCRbeta analysis, collaborator samples were shipped as frozen whole blood, as isolated PBMCs, or as DNA extracted from either sample type. The immunoSEQ Assay, a bias-controlled multiplex PCR, was used to amplify TCRbeta CDR3 regions from genomic DNA. As for the original processing: Nucleated cell counts per sample were estimated from amplification of reference gene primers within the assay. To quantify the absolute abundance of each unique TCRbeta CDR3 rearrangement, sequence reads were collapsed and filtered. For each sample, productive Simpson clonality was calculated as the square root of Simpson's diversity index over productive rearrangements. TCRdb provides this immuneACCESS table in a form limited to in-frame rearrangements. Some clones are lacking; in checked studies, under half of them reflect an unresolved V gene, and why the rest are absent is not known. The V and J calls and clone size are taken from that table; D and trimming were inferred from the DNA. Counted in this sample were approximately 290,000 clones; roughly nine tenths of them appeared once. The ten top clones hold about 2% of the sample.

Overall study outcomes, separate from this receptor: The quantity of clinical and demographic metadata differed by source and by participant and was supplied without curation.

The sample was peripheral blood. This clonotype originated in a woman in her 30s with COVID-19, enrolled during active disease. This receptor chain uses TRBV6-5 and TRBJ1-5; the D gene is perhaps TRBD1, on 6 matching bases. The DNA sequence is TGTGCCAGCAGTACCAGGGGAGATGGGCCCCAGCATTTT. It encodes CASSTRGDGPQHF.